These 24 T cell receptor beta chains were all obtained from the same sample, sequenced in a study of OX40 agonist ivuxolimab in advanced cancers. Sequenced by immunoSEQ multiplex PCR; TCRdb stores in-frame clones only, minus some. The data show tens of thousands of clones, over 75% seen once. The material was CD4+ or CD8+ T cells sorted from blood, obtained in a trial of the OX40 agonist ivuxolimab. These receptors came from an adult with an advanced solid tumor such as melanoma, head and neck, liver or kidney cancer.

This clone was observed once. The chain combines TRBV28 with TRBJ1-2; tentatively, D is TRBD1 (5 bases). The CDR3 extends over 12 amino acids. Germline V gene sequence: CDR1 MDHEN, CDR2 SYDVKM. The V end was cut by 7 bases, the J end by 4 bases, with 10 bases between. The CDR3 spells CASKGALYGYTF. CDR3 coding DNA: TGTGCCAGCAAAGGGGCCCTCTATGGCTACACCTTC.

The chain employs TRBV5-1 and TRBJ2-1; TRBD1 matches 10 bases. The CDR3 totals 13 residues. After removal of 4 bases from V and 15 bases from J, the junction contained 10 bases not matched to a gene. Germline V gene sequence: CDR1 SGHRS, CDR2 YFSETQ. CDR3 protein: CASSPDPGQGMFF. Here the CDR3 DNA reads TGCGCCAGCAGCCCCGACCCGGGACAGGGGATGTTCTTC.

The chain uses TRBV6-6 and TRBJ1-5, with TRBD1 matching over 9 bases. CDR3 length: 15 residues. Germline V lookup: CDR1 MNHNY, CDR2 SVGAGI (reference sequence). The junction had 10 bases not matched to a gene; V was cut back by 6 bases and J by 7 bases. The CDR3 spells CASSPGQGRRQPQHF. The CDR3 DNA reads TGTGCCAGCAGCCCCGGACAGGGGCGTCGACAGCCCCAGCATTTT.

This sequence joins TRBV2 and TRBJ1-1, with TRBD1 as a possible D gene (6 bases). Germline CDR1 reads SNHLY; CDR2 reads FYNNEI. There are 14 residues in the CDR3. V lost 5 bases and J 0 bases, leaving 10 bases between the germline ends. CDR3 amino acids: CASSITGMNTEAFF. The CDR3 nucleotides read TGTGCCAGCAGTATAACAGGGATGAACACTGAAGCTTTCTTT.

The V and J genes are TRBV4-1 and TRBJ1-5, with 7 bases aligning to TRBD1. The germline V gene has CDR1 MGHRA and CDR2 YSYEKL. V gave up 0 bases and J gave up 6 bases; unmatched junction bases: 5. This CDR3 is 15 amino acids long. CDR3 in DNA: TGCGCCAGCAGCCAAGATCCAGGGGGAACTCAGCCCCAGCATTTT. Its translation: CASSQDPGGTQPQHF.

The rearrangement links TRBV11-2 to TRBJ2-2; possible D gene TRBD2, 5 bases. Per germline, CDR1 SGHAT and CDR2 FQNNGV. This CDR3 has 16 residues. Trimming cost V 4 bases and J 1 base, with 13 bases left between them. The CDR3: CASSSAWERNTGELFF. The CDR3 nucleotides read TGTGCCAGCAGCTCCGCGTGGGAGCGGAACACCGGGGAGCTGTTTTTT.

This rearrangement joins TRBV6-5 to TRBJ1-2; unclear D gene. Germline-derived CDR1 and CDR2 are MNHEY and SVGAGI. This CDR3 comprises 13 residues. With 6 bases removed from V and 5 bases from J, the gap between germline ends came to 13 bases. The CDR3 bases are TGTGCCAGCAGCCAGCCCCCGATATATGGCTACACCTTC. Translating gives CASSQPPIYGYTF.

The chain employs TRBV5-6 and TRBJ2-7, with D perhaps TRBD1 or TRBD2 (6 bases each). CDR1 and CDR2 from the germline V gene are SGHDT and YYEEEE. CDR3 length: 14 amino acids. Deletions cut 4 bases from V and 5 bases from J, with 16 bases between. The CDR3 DNA reads TGTGCCAGCAGCCCTTGGGGGGCTATGGACGAGCAGTACTTC. Translation gives CASSPWGAMDEQYF.

The gene calls are TRBV7-9 and TRBJ1-4; TRBD1 is a possible D gene (6 bases). V dropped 5 bases and J dropped 4 bases, with 11 bases sitting between them. Per the germline V gene, CDR1 is SEHNR and CDR2 is FQNEAQ (reference sequence). The CDR3 is made up of 14 amino acids. The CDR3 nucleotides are TGTGCCAGCAGCGCACAGGGCGGTAATGAAAAACTGTTTTTT. Its translation: CASSAQGGNEKLFF.

The CDR3 loop reads CASSELAGPDTGELFF. CDR3 in DNA: TGTGCCAGCTCAGAACTAGCGGGGCCGGACACCGGGGAGCTGTTTTTT. V and J are TRBV18 and TRBJ2-2; 10 bases align to TRBD2. Germline loops: CDR1 KGHSH, CDR2 LQKENI. This CDR3 is 16 amino acids long. V was clipped by 5 bases and J by 3 bases; unmatched bases: 6.

The rearrangement uses TRBV5-1 and TRBJ2-2, with TRBD1 matching over 8 bases. Germline CDR1 and CDR2: SGHRS and YFSETQ. The V segment lost 4 bases and the J segment 5 bases; nucleotides outside the gene matches: 7. The CDR3 spans 15 residues. In DNA, the CDR3 is TGCGCCAGCAGCGCGGGGACAGGTTTAACCGGGGAGCTGTTTTTT. Its translation is CASSAGTGLTGELFF.

The chain carries TRBV4-3 and TRBJ1-2, with D perhaps TRBD1 (5 bases). In germline, CDR1 is LGHNA, CDR2 YSLEER. The CDR3 length is 13 residues. Trimming pared 3 bases from V and 8 bases from J, leaving 13 bases between. The CDR3, as DNA: TGCGCCAGCAGCCAGAACGAAGGGACCGGCTACACCTTC. This sequence encodes CASSQNEGTGYTF.

The chain is built from TRBV6-1 and TRBJ1-4; 10 bases agree with TRBD1. V trimming: 4 bases; J trimming: 10 bases; junction bases outside the gene matches: 12. The CDR3 extends over 16 amino acids. Germline V CDR1 and CDR2: MNHNS, SASEGT. Here the CDR3 DNA reads TGTGCCAGCAGTGCAATGACCGGGACAGGGGAGGGAAAACTGTTTTTT. Translated, it gives CASSAMTGTGEGKLFF.

The chain recombines TRBV6-5 with TRBJ1-6, with 8 bases fitting TRBD1. This CDR3 contains 14 residues. Trimming cost V 4 bases and J 7 bases; bases outside gene matches: 3. The germline CDR1 and CDR2 sequences are MNHEY and SVGAGI. CDR3 nucleotides: TGTGCCAGCAGTTCGGGACAGGCGAATTCACCCCTCCACTTT. It codes for CASSSGQANSPLHF.

V gene TRBV25-1 combines with J gene TRBJ2-5, with a possible D match to TRBD1 (6 bases). The DNA end is more similar to TRBJ2-7, so the J call may be wrong. From germline, CDR1 is MGHDK and CDR2 SYGVNS. This CDR3 spans 16 amino acids. CDR3 nucleotides: TGTGCCAGCAGTACCACAGGGCTCTTCACCTCCTACGAGCAGTACTTC. Translation gives CASSTTGLFTSYEQYF.

The chain has TRBV5-4 and TRBJ1-5, with 7 bases lining up with TRBD1. Trimming took 0 bases from V and 5 from J; bases not matched to a gene: 2. The germline gives CDR1 SGHNT, CDR2 YYREEE (reference sequence). The CDR3 has 14 amino acids. Here the CDR3 reads CASSLGRGDQPQHF. The CDR3 bases are TGTGCCAGCAGCTTGGGCAGGGGGGATCAGCCCCAGCATTTT.

The rearrangement uses TRBV7-9 and TRBJ2-7; no clear D gene. This CDR3 comprises 13 residues. Deletions cut 0 bases from V and 7 bases from J, with 10 bases between. Germline V gene data show CDR1 as SEHNR and CDR2 as FQNEAQ (reference sequence). The CDR3 DNA reads as TGTGCCAGCAGCTTAGCTGGGTCGGGTGAGCAGTACTTC. Translated, it gives CASSLAGSGEQYF.

This clone was observed a single time. The chain joins TRBV4-2 to TRBJ2-3, with 8 bases fitting TRBD1. V was clipped by 3 bases and J by 4 bases; unmatched bases: 9. Germline V gene lookup returns CDR1 LGHNA and CDR2 YNFKEQ. This CDR3 is built from 16 residues. CDR3 DNA: TGTGCCAGCAGCCAGCCTTGGGACAGGCCAGCAGATACGCAGTATTTT. Residues: CASSQPWDRPADTQYF.

J is TRBJ2-2 and V is TRBV5-6, with D uncertain. The V gene's germline CDR1 is SGHDT and CDR2 YYEEEE. V was pared by 4 bases and J by 6 bases, with 10 bases between. This CDR3 has 13 residues. As DNA, the CDR3 is TGTGCCAGCAGCCAACTGAGGCCCGGGGAGCTGTTTTTT. It codes for CASSQLRPGELFF.

The CDR3: CASSPRLVSGELFF. CDR3 DNA: TGTGCCAGCAGCCCGCGACTAGTTTCCGGGGAGCTGTTTTTT. The chain is built from TRBV28 and TRBJ2-2, with a tentative D call TRBD2 (6 bases). The CDR3 is made up of 14 amino acids. In germline, CDR1 is MDHEN, CDR2 SYDVKM. Trimming left V 6 bases short and J 6 bases short, with 14 bases between.

The chain employs TRBV6-5 and TRBJ1-2, with no clear D. Germline CDR1 reads MNHEY; CDR2 reads SVGAGI. V lost 2 bases and J 4 bases, leaving 8 bases between the germline ends. This CDR3 spans 13 amino acids. Written as DNA, the CDR3 is TGTGCCAGCAGTTACAACAGCTTCTATGGCTACACCTTC. Protein: CASSYNSFYGYTF.

This clone showed up just a few times. V is TRBV11-2 and J is TRBJ1-1; D is ambiguous. Germline CDR1 reads SGHAT; CDR2 reads FQNNGV. This CDR3 comprises 14 residues. Trimming took off 0 bases at V and 5 bases at J, with 10 bases between the two ends. CDR3 nucleotides: TGTGCCAGCAGCTTAGATTGGGCCACTACTGAAGCTTTCTTT. Its protein is CASSLDWATTEAFF.

The V gene is TRBV6-5, the J gene TRBJ2-7, with D perhaps matching TRBD1 or TRBD2 (5 bases each). With 4 bases removed from V and 4 bases from J, the gap between germline ends came to 11 bases. This CDR3 region has 13 residues. Germline CDR1 reads MNHEY; CDR2 reads SVGAGI. This CDR3 reads CASSSPGTYEQYF. The CDR3 region has the DNA TGTGCCAGCAGTTCCCCAGGGACGTACGAGCAGTACTTC.

This chain connects TRBV18 to TRBJ2-3; TRBD1 aligns across 7 bases. Trimming removed 1 base from V and 0 bases from J; junction bases left unmatched: 4. Germline CDR1 and CDR2: KGHSH and LQKENI. This CDR3 comprises 16 residues. DNA of the CDR3: TGTGCCAGCTCACCACAGGGGGCGCCTAGCACAGATACGCAGTATTTT. This sequence encodes CASSPQGAPSTDTQYF.